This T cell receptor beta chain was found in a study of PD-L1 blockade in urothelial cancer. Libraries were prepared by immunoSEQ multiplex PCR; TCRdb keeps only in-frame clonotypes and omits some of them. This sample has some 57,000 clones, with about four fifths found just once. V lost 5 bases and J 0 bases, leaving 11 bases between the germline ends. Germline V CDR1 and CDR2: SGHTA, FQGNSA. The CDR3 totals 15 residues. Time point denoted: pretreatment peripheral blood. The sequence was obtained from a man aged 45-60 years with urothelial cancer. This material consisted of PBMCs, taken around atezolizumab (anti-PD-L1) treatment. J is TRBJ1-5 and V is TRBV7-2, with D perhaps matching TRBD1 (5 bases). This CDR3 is CASSQGQVSNQPQHF. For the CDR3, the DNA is TGTGCCAGCAGCCAAGGACAAGTTAGCAATCAGCCCCAGCATTTT. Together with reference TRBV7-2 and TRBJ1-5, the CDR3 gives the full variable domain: GAGVSQSPSNKVTEKGKDVELRCDPISGHTALYWYRQSLGQGLEFLIYFQGNSAPDKSGLPSDRFSAERTGGSVSTLTIQRTQQEDSAVYLCASSQGQVSNQPQHFGDGTRLSIL.